These 9 T cell receptor beta chains originate from one sample sequenced in a study of brain T cells in children with intractable seizures. The protocol was immunoSEQ multiplex PCR, while the TCRdb copy is restricted to in-frame clones and leaves out a portion. The sample holds approximately 23,000 clones, approximately 94% seen once. Sequenced material: peripheral blood, taken at surgery. The source of these receptors is a boy aged 5 to 17 with focal cortical dysplasia and intractable seizures.

The rearrangement joins TRBV29-1 to TRBJ2-7, with D tentatively TRBD2 (6 bases). Germline V gene sequence: CDR1 SQVTM, CDR2 ANQGSEA. The V gene lost 7 bases and the J gene lost 1 base, with 11 bases spanning the gap. CDR3 size: 12 residues. The DNA of the CDR3 is TGCAGCGCTGGGACTGCTTCCTACGAGCAGTACTTC. Protein: CSAGTASYEQYF.

Here the CDR3 reads CASGLGSNQPQHF. Written as DNA, the CDR3 is TGTGCTAGTGGTTTGGGTAGTAATCAGCCCCAGCATTTT. The genes are TRBV12-5 and TRBJ1-5; unclear D gene. This CDR3 has 13 amino acids. Germline-derived CDR1 and CDR2 are LGHNT and FRNRAP. The germline V and J ends were trimmed by 1 base and 4 bases, with 5 bases remaining between them. The full variable domain, completed using reference TRBV12-5 and TRBJ1-5, is DARVTQTPRHKVTEMGQEVTMRCQPILGHNTVFWYRQTMMQGLELLAYFRNRAPLDDSGMPKDRFSAEMPDATLATLKIQPSEPRDSAVYFCASGLGSNQPQHFGDGTRLSIL.

This clone is a singleton in its sample. The CDR3 DNA reads as TGTGCCAGCAGCATCTACACTAGCGGGGGGGGCGGGATCGAGACCCAGTACTTC. Encoded protein: CASSIYTSGGGGIETQYF. The chain links TRBV7-6 to TRBJ2-5; 13 nucleotides match TRBD2. The CDR3 length is 18 residues. In germline, CDR1 is SGHVS, CDR2 FNYEAQ. V was clipped by 5 bases and J by 5 bases; unmatched bases: 14.

V and J are TRBV3-1 (or the pseudogene TRBV3-2) and TRBJ2-2; perhaps TRBD1 as D (7 bases). Germline loops: CDR1 LGHDT, CDR2 YNNKEL (reference sequence). The ends were cut back, 2 bases at V and 5 bases at J, with 15 bases in the middle. CDR3 length equals 16 residues. CDR3 bases: TGTGCCAGCAGCCAAAGGAGGGACAGACTTACCGGGGAGCTGTTTTTT. Translation gives CASSQRRDRLTGELFF.

This rearrangement joins TRBV12-3 or TRBV12-4 to TRBJ2-3; D unresolved. This CDR3 comprises 12 residues. The V and J ends lost 6 bases and 2 bases respectively, with 6 bases between them. DNA of the CDR3: TGTGCCAGCAGCCCCGACACAGATACGCAGTATTTT. Residues: CASSPDTDTQYF.

The V call is TRBV5-6, the J call TRBJ2-7; D tentatively fits TRBD1 or TRBD2 (5 bases each). The CDR3 spans 12 residues. The germline CDR1 and CDR2 sequences are SGHDT and YYEEEE. The V and J ends lost 2 bases and 6 bases respectively, with 9 bases between them. CDR3 protein: CASSFYGGEQYV. Here the CDR3 DNA reads TGTGCCAGCAGCTTTTATGGGGGCGAGCAGTACGTC.

The CDR3 DNA is TGTGCCACCAGAGCCGGGCTCGACACTGAAGCTTTCTTT. Its translation is CATRAGLDTEAFF. The chain combines TRBV24-1 with TRBJ1-1; D uncertain. Trimming pared 7 bases from V and 3 bases from J, leaving 11 bases between. The CDR3 has 13 residues. Germline V lookup: CDR1 KGHDR, CDR2 SFDVKD.

J is TRBJ1-1 and V is TRBV5-1, with 12 positions matching TRBD1. This CDR3 spans 18 amino acids. CDR1 and CDR2 from the germline V gene are SGHRS and YFSETQ. V trimming: 3 bases; J trimming: 5 bases; junction bases outside the gene matches: 14. The CDR3 sequence: CASSSNPPGTGGHTEAFF. The CDR3 DNA reads TGCGCCAGCAGCTCGAACCCCCCGGGGACAGGGGGCCATACTGAAGCTTTCTTT.

V and J are TRBV15 and TRBJ1-1; D is perhaps TRBD1 (6 bases). This CDR3 has 13 residues. V dropped 6 bases and J dropped 5 bases, with 13 bases sitting between them. Germline V CDR1 and CDR2: LNHNV, YYDKDF (reference sequence). The CDR3 nucleotides are TGTGCCACCAGAAAAGGGGGGAAGACTGAAGCTTTCTTT. The encoded protein is CATRKGGKTEAFF.